A selection of T cell receptor beta chains follows, all from one sample in a study of T cells in Graves' hyperthyroidism and ophthalmopathy. TCRdb re-called the multiplex PCR reads with MiXCR, one entry per CDR3 protein. Of about 130,000 distinct CDR3 sequences listed, roughly 23% were seen once; the top ten hold around two thirds. Material for sequencing was blood. The receptors stem from a woman aged 45-59 years with Graves' hyperthyroidism that later progressed to Graves' ophthalmopathy. Each CDR3 is given with its conserved first and last residue. A D gene is named only where the DNA matches it firmly. The size of a clone is reported for some rows only, either as once, few or many, or as a class for expanded clones.

V gene: TRBV5-6; clone size: many; D gene: NA; J gene: TRBJ2-3; CDR3 DNA: TGTGCCAGCAGCTTGATCCAGCGGCAGACAGATACGCAGTATTTT; CDR3 protein: CASSLIQRQTDTQYF
V gene: TRBV13; clone size: many; D gene: TRBD2; J gene: TRBJ2-1; CDR3 DNA: TGTGCCAGCAGTCAACGAGCGGGAGGCTACAATGAGCAGTTCTTC; CDR3 protein: CASSQRAGGYNEQFF
V gene: TRBV3-1; clone size: many; D gene: NA; J gene: TRBJ2-7; CDR3 DNA: TGTGCCAGCAGCCAAGACCCAGGGCGGACCTACGAGCAGTACTTC; CDR3 protein: CASSQDPGRTYEQYF
V gene: TRBV30; clone size: NA; D gene: TRBD1; J gene: TRBJ1-3; CDR3 DNA: TGTGCCTGGACCCGGACAGGTGGGGCCTCTGGAAACACCATATATTTT; CDR3 protein: CAWTRTGGASGNTIYF
V gene: TRBV4-1; clone size: many; D gene: NA; J gene: TRBJ1-5; CDR3 DNA: TGCGCCAGCAGCCAAGGGGTCGGTAATCAGCCCCAGCATTTT; CDR3 protein: CASSQGVGNQPQHF
V gene: TRBV18; clone size: many; D gene: TRBD2; J gene: TRBJ2-3; CDR3 DNA: TGTGCCAGCTCATCACCTACTAGCGGGAGTCGAGATACGCAGTATTTT; CDR3 protein: CASSSPTSGSRDTQYF
V gene: TRBV6-1; clone size: many; D gene: NA; J gene: TRBJ1-5; CDR3 DNA: TGTGCCAGCAGTTTGATACAGGGTAGCAATCAGCCCCAGCATTTT; CDR3 protein: CASSLIQGSNQPQHF
V gene: TRBV5-1; clone size: many; D gene: NA; J gene: TRBJ2-1; CDR3 DNA: TGCGCCAGCAGCTTGGCCGGCAGGGGCGATGAGCAGTTCTTC; CDR3 protein: CASSLAGRGDEQFF
V gene: TRBV5-8; clone size: few; D gene: NA; J gene: TRBJ2-2; CDR3 DNA: TGTGCCAGCAGCTTGGGGCACGAGAACACCGGGGAGCTGTTTTTT; CDR3 protein: CASSLGHENTGELFF
V gene: TRBV11-2; clone size: NA; D gene: NA; J gene: TRBJ1-1; CDR3 DNA: TGTGCCAGCAGCCCCCACGGGGGGGCTGAAGCTTTCTTT; CDR3 protein: CASSPHGGAEAFF
V gene: TRBV6-1; clone size: NA; D gene: NA; J gene: TRBJ1-1; CDR3 DNA: TGTGCCTTGACCGGGGGACAACTCATGAACACTGAAGCTTTCTTT; CDR3 protein: CALTGGQLMNTEAFF
V gene: TRBV30; clone size: many; D gene: NA; J gene: TRBJ2-2; CDR3 DNA: TGTGCCTGGACAGTTGCCGGGGAGCTGTTTTTT; CDR3 protein: CAWTVAGELFF
V gene: TRBV2; clone size: NA; D gene: NA; J gene: TRBJ2-1; CDR3 DNA: TGTGCCAGCAGCGGGAGAGGCTCCTACAATGAGCAGTTCTTC; CDR3 protein: CASSGRGSYNEQFF
V gene: TRBV7-9; clone size: many; D gene: TRBD2; J gene: TRBJ2-7; CDR3 DNA: TGTGCCAGTCGAACTAGCGGGAGCTACGAGCAGTACTTC; CDR3 protein: CASRTSGSYEQYF
V gene: TRBV4-1; clone size: NA; D gene: TRBD1; J gene: TRBJ1-1; CDR3 DNA: TGCGCCAGCAGCCAACCTCTCGACAGGGTGAACACTGAAGCTTTCTTT; CDR3 protein: CASSQPLDRVNTEAFF
V gene: TRBV7-3; clone size: NA; D gene: TRBD1; J gene: TRBJ2-2; CDR3 DNA: TGTGCCAGCAGCTTAAACCGGGACAGGGTGAACACCGGGGAGCTGTTTTTT; CDR3 protein: CASSLNRDRVNTGELFF
V gene: TRBV12-3/TRBV12-4; clone size: many; D gene: NA; J gene: TRBJ2-7; CDR3 DNA: TGTGCCAGCAGCCCCCCCAGCCACGAGCAGTACTTC; CDR3 protein: CASSPPSHEQYF
V gene: TRBV27; clone size: few; D gene: TRBD1; J gene: TRBJ2-1; CDR3 DNA: TGTGCCAGCAGTTTATACCGGGACAGGGCAAATGAGCAGTTCTTC; CDR3 protein: CASSLYRDRANEQFF
V gene: TRBV9; clone size: NA; D gene: NA; J gene: TRBJ2-2; CDR3 DNA: TGTGCCAGCAGCGTAGGGAGCTGGGGCGGGGAGCTGTTTTTT; CDR3 protein: CASSVGSWGGELFF
V gene: TRBV18; clone size: many; D gene: NA; J gene: TRBJ1-1; CDR3 DNA: TGTGCCAGCTCACCAGCAGTGAACACTGAAGCTTTCTTT; CDR3 protein: CASSPAVNTEAFF
V gene: TRBV3-1; clone size: many; D gene: NA; J gene: TRBJ2-2; CDR3 DNA: TGTGCCAGCAGCCAAGGAGGACCCGTGGGGATTTGGACCGGGGAGCTGTTTTTT; CDR3 protein: CASSQGGPVGIWTGELFF
V gene: TRBV29-1; clone size: many; D gene: NA; J gene: TRBJ1-2; CDR3 DNA: TGCAGCGTTGAAGATCTCTTTGGCCAGATTACTTTGTGGGGCTACACCTTC; CDR3 protein: CSVEDLFGQITLWGYTF
V gene: TRBV29-1; clone size: NA; D gene: TRBD2; J gene: TRBJ2-3; CDR3 DNA: TGCAGCGCCTATGGACTAGCGACAGATACGCAGTATTTT; CDR3 protein: CSAYGLATDTQYF
V gene: TRBV7-3; clone size: NA; D gene: TRBD1; J gene: TRBJ2-7; CDR3 DNA: TGTGCCAGCAGCCCAAGAGGGGGCGCGATTGGCGTCGAGCAGTACTTC; CDR3 protein: CASSPRGGAIGVEQYF
V gene: TRBV6-5; clone size: many; D gene: TRBD1; J gene: TRBJ1-1; CDR3 DNA: TGTGCCAGCAGTTACTCCCGACAGGGGGTGGCTTTCTTT; CDR3 protein: CASSYSRQGVAFF
V gene: TRBV3-1; clone size: many; D gene: TRBD1; J gene: TRBJ1-2; CDR3 DNA: TGTGCCAGCAGCCAAGATCTGGGGACAGGGGTGGGCTACACCTTC; CDR3 protein: CASSQDLGTGVGYTF
V gene: TRBV28; clone size: few; D gene: NA; J gene: TRBJ1-3; CDR3 DNA: TGTGCCAGCAGTCCGGGGAAGAGCTCTGGAAACACCATATATTTT; CDR3 protein: CASSPGKSSGNTIYF
V gene: TRBV24-1; clone size: many; D gene: TRBD2; J gene: TRBJ2-3; CDR3 DNA: TGTGCCACCTACACACTAGCGGACACAGATACGCAGTATTTT; CDR3 protein: CATYTLADTDTQYF
V gene: TRBV6-1; clone size: many; D gene: NA; J gene: TRBJ2-7; CDR3 DNA: TGTGCCAGCAGCTCCGGACAGAAAACCTACGAGCAGTACTTC; CDR3 protein: CASSSGQKTYEQYF
V gene: TRBV6-1; clone size: many; D gene: TRBD1; J gene: TRBJ2-7; CDR3 DNA: TGTGCCAGCAGTCTAGGGGGGACAGGGGGTTACGAGCAGTACTTC; CDR3 protein: CASSLGGTGGYEQYF
V gene: TRBV20-1; clone size: many; D gene: TRBD1; J gene: TRBJ1-1; CDR3 DNA: TGCAGTGCTCCTCCGGGACAGGTGAACACTGAAGCTTTCTTT; CDR3 protein: CSAPPGQVNTEAFF
V gene: TRBV7-9; clone size: many; D gene: TRBD1; J gene: TRBJ2-5; CDR3 DNA: TGTGCCAGCAGCTTCCGGGACAGGGAAGAGACCCAGTACTTC; CDR3 protein: CASSFRDREETQYF
V gene: TRBV3-1; clone size: many; D gene: TRBD1; J gene: TRBJ1-2; CDR3 DNA: TGTGCCAGCAGCCTCCCACAGGGGGGTGGCTACACCTTC; CDR3 protein: CASSLPQGGGYTF
V gene: TRBV28; clone size: many; D gene: NA; J gene: TRBJ2-5; CDR3 DNA: TGTGCCAGCGAAACCCCTCGGGAGACCCAGTACTTC; CDR3 protein: CASETPRETQYF
V gene: TRBV7-2; clone size: many; D gene: NA; J gene: TRBJ1-1; CDR3 DNA: TGTGCCAGCACCTCGCAGGGTTACACTGAAGCTTTCTTT; CDR3 protein: CASTSQGYTEAFF
V gene: TRBV18; clone size: many; D gene: NA; J gene: TRBJ2-7; CDR3 DNA: TGTGCCAGCTCACAAAGCGGGCTTAGCTCCTACGAGCAGTACTTC; CDR3 protein: CASSQSGLSSYEQYF